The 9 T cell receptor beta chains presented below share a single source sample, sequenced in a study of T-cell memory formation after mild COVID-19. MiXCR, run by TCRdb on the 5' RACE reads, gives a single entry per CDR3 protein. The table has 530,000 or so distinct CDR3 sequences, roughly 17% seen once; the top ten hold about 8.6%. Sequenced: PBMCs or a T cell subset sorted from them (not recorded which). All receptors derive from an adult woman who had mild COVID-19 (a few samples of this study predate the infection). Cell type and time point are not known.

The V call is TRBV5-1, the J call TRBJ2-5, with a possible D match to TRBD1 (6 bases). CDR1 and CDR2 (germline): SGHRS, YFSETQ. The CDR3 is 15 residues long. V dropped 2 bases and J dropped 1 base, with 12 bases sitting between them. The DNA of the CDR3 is TGCGCCAGCAGCTTTGGCGGACAGATCCAAGAGACCCAGTACTTC. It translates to CASSFGGQIQETQYF.

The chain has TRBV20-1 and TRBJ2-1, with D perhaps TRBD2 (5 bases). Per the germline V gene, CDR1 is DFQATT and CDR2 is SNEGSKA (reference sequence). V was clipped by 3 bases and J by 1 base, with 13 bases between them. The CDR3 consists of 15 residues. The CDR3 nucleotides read TGCAGTGCTAGCCCGCTAGCCTCTTCCTACAATGAGCAGTTCTTC. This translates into CSASPLASSYNEQFF.

CDR3 coding DNA: TGTGCCAGCAGCGTAGCCCCGGGACAGACCTACGAGCAGTACTTC. Amino acids: CASSVAPGQTYEQYF. The V call is TRBV9, the J call TRBJ2-7, with 7 positions matching TRBD1. V lost 0 bases to trimming and J lost 2 bases; unmatched junction nucleotides: 5. Germline CDR1 reads SGDLS; CDR2 reads YYNGEE. This CDR3 comprises 15 residues. The entire variable domain, with the rest obtained from reference TRBV9 and TRBJ2-7, is as follows: DSGVTQTPKHLITATGQRVTLRCSPRSGDLSVYWYQQSLDQGLQFLIQYYNGEERAKGNILERFSAQQFPDLHSELNLSSLELGDSALYFCASSVAPGQTYEQYFGPGTRLTVT.

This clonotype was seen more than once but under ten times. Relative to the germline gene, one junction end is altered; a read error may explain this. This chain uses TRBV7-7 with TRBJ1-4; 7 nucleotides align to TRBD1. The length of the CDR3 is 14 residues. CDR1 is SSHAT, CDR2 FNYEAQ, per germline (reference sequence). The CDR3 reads CASSLGGTDSKLFF. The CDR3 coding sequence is TGTGCTAGCAGCTTGGGTGGGACAGACTCGAAACTGTTTTTT.

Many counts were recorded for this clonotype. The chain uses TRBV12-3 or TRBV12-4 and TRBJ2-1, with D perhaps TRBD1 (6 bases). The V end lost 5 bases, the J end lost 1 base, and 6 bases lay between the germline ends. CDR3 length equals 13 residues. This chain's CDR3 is CASSTGSYNEQFF. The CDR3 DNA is TGTGCCAGCAGTACAGGGTCCTACAATGAGCAGTTCTTC.

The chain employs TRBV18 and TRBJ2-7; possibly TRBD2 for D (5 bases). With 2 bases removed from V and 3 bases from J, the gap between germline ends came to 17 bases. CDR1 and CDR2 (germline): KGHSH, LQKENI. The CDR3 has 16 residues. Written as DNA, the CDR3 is TGTGCCAGCTCACCAGAGAAACGGACTTGGGGCTACGAGCAGTACTTC. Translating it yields CASSPEKRTWGYEQYF.

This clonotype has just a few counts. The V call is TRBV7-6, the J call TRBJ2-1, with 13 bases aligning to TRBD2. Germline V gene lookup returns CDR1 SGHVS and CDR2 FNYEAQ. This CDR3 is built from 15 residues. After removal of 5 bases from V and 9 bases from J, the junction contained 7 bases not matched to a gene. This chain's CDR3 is CASSRTSGGGGEQFF. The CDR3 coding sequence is TGTGCCAGCAGCCGCACTAGCGGGGGGGGAGGTGAGCAGTTCTTC.

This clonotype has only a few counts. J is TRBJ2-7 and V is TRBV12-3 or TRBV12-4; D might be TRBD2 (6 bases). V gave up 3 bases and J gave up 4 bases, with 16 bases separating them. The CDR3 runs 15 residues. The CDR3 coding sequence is TGTGCCAGCAGTTTGAGTCGGGGCGGGGCATACGAGCAGTACTTC. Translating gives CASSLSRGGAYEQYF.

The CDR3 spells CSASHWGDSNQPQHF. The DNA of the CDR3 is TGCAGTGCTAGTCACTGGGGAGATAGCAATCAGCCCCAGCATTTT. The chain couples TRBV20-1 to TRBJ1-5, with D unclear. The CDR3 length is 15 residues. Germline CDR1 DFQATT, CDR2 SNEGSKA (reference sequence). Trimming cost V 3 bases and J 0 bases, with 12 bases left between them.